This T cell receptor beta chain was sequenced for a study of T cells in Graves' hyperthyroidism and ophthalmopathy. The CDR3 has 15 amino acids. The V end was cut by 2 bases, the J end by 3 bases, with 11 bases between. It was RNA transcripts that yielded the amplified TCR beta CDR3 regions. When the TCR CDR3 underwent first-round RT-PCR, the HTBI primer set was used. MiXCR, applied by TCRdb to the multiplex PCR reads, yields one record per CDR3 protein. The sample contains about 560,000 distinct CDR3 sequences, 12% to 15% of which appear only once. A note on this clonotype: Its target is unknown.

General study findings and limits: The model made its ophthalmopathy prediction, and onset followed a median approximately 6 months later. Most clonotypes expanded in the thyroid (above 0.001) were also present in blood.

The gene calls are TRBV12-3 or TRBV12-4 and TRBJ1-5, with D possibly TRBD1 on 6 matching bases. Sequencing input: blood. The clonotype was recovered from a woman aged 40 to 49 with Graves' hyperthyroidism. CDR3 amino acids: CASSLQGPINQPQHF. The CDR3 nucleotides read TGTGCCAGCAGTTTACAGGGGCCTATCAATCAGCCCCAGCATTTT.